This T cell receptor (beta chain) was obtained from a study of T cells after posttransplantation cyclophosphamide. General study results and limits: TRB overlap between skin or GI tissue T cells and blood was limited. Donor-recipient repertoire similarity was low at 1-2 months, rising over year one. TRB clonality was highly associated with recipient CMV seropositivity and reactivation.

This related bone marrow graft donor gave peripheral blood on the day of marrow donation. Measured with immunoSEQ multiplex PCR; TCRdb has only the in-frame clones, and not every one. This sample comprises around 34,000 clones, none seen once only. In this sample, this clone turned up many times. Its antigen is unknown. This CDR3 has 17 amino acids. The germline V gene encodes CDR1 MNHNS and CDR2 SASEGT. V was shortened by 4 bases and J by 0 bases, with 17 bases between the two germline ends. This sequence was found in a woman aged 50 to 60 in good health and a related stem cell transplant donor. The sample was PBMCs. The V and J genes are TRBV6-1 and TRBJ2-3; tentative D call: TRBD2 (5 bases). The CDR3 sequence is CASSGVYGVGSTDTQYF. CDR3 DNA: TGTGCCAGCAGTGGCGTTTACGGGGTCGGAAGCACAGATACGCAGTATTTT.